The next 32 T cell receptor beta chains were all read from a single sample in a study of cytomegalovirus exposure and HLA in healthy donors. The PCR was carried out with 60 Vbeta primers and 13 Jbeta primers. Sequencing was performed with immunoSEQ multiplex PCR; in TCRdb, only in-frame clones are kept and a portion is missing. The table shows under 150,000 clones, with approximately 83% occurring only once. The source material was PBMCs. The receptors come from a man in his forties or fifties in good health and CMV-seropositive.

The rearrangement links TRBV6-5 to TRBJ1-3; maybe TRBD1 (6 bases). Germline assignment: CDR1 MNHEY and CDR2 SVGAGI. Between the trimmed V and J ends, which lost 2 bases and 2 bases, there was a span of 13 bases. The CDR3 is 16 residues long. CDR3 nucleotide sequence: TGTGCCAGCAGTTACCGAGGACAGAGCCCTGGAAACACCATATATTTT. Protein product: CASSYRGQSPGNTIYF.

This clone has just one count. This chain connects TRBV13 to TRBJ2-1; TRBD2 is a possible D gene (5 bases). Germline CDR1 reads PRHDT; CDR2 reads FYEKMQ (reference sequence). There are 12 residues in the CDR3. The V end was cut by 7 bases, the J end by 7 bases, with 11 bases between. CDR3 protein: CASTTGENEQFF. The CDR3, as DNA: TGTGCCAGCACCACCGGGGAAAATGAGCAGTTCTTC. The variable domain in full, completed from reference TRBV13 and TRBJ2-1, reads AAGVIQSPRHLIKEKRETATLKCYPIPRHDTVYWYQQGPGQDPQFLISFYEKMQSDKGSIPDRFSAQQFSDYHSELNMSSLELGDSALYFCASTTGENEQFFGPGTRLTVL.

The chain has TRBV5-1 and TRBJ2-1, with 11 bases lining up with TRBD2. The junction had 9 bases not matched to a gene; V was cut back by 3 bases and J by 7 bases. The CDR3 totals 16 residues. Germline CDR1 is SGHRS and CDR2 is YFSETQ. CDR3 nucleotides: TGCGCCAGCAGCTGGACCACTAGCGGGAGTGGGAATGAGCAGTTCTTC. Amino acids: CASSWTTSGSGNEQFF.

The chain joins TRBV5-1 to TRBJ2-5; 9 bases match TRBD2. The germline V gene has CDR1 SGHRS and CDR2 YFSETQ. This CDR3 comprises 14 residues. V lost 0 bases to trimming and J lost 9 bases; unmatched junction nucleotides: 6. CDR3 amino acids: CASSLGVAGAAQYF. In nucleotides, the CDR3 is TGCGCCAGCAGCTTGGGAGTAGCGGGAGCGGCCCAGTACTTC.

The chain has TRBV19 and TRBJ1-3; 7 bases match TRBD1. In germline, CDR1 is LNHDA, CDR2 SQIVND (reference sequence). The ends lost 8 bases at V and 0 bases at J; junction bases unmatched: 19. The CDR3 spans 19 residues. CDR3 nucleotide sequence: TGTGCCAGTCCTCCCCAAGGGACAGAGGTACTCGACTCTGGAAACACCATATATTTT. It yields the protein CASPPQGTEVLDSGNTIYF.

CDR3 amino acids: CASSLPGVSPLHF. The CDR3 DNA is TGTGCCAGCAGCCTTCCCGGGGTCTCACCCCTCCACTTT. This sequence joins TRBV27 and TRBJ1-6, with D unresolved. In germline, CDR1 is MNHEY, CDR2 SMNVEV (reference sequence). Trimming stripped 6 bases from V and 10 bases from J, with 13 bases between. This CDR3 is built from 13 residues.

The chain recombines TRBV5-5 with TRBJ1-6; TRBD1 is a possible D gene (5 bases). From germline, CDR1 is SGHKS and CDR2 YYEKEE (reference sequence). The germline V and J ends were trimmed by 2 bases and 7 bases, with 7 bases remaining between them. This CDR3 contains 13 residues. CDR3 in DNA: TGTGCCAGCAGCTTATCAGGGAATTCACCCCTCCACTTT. Encoded protein: CASSLSGNSPLHF.

The CDR3 loop is CAIRTSVFTDTQYF. CDR3 coding DNA: TGTGCCATCAGGACTAGCGTGTTCACAGATACGCAGTATTTT. J is TRBJ2-3 and V is TRBV10-3; 8 bases map to TRBD2. The CDR3 runs to 14 residues. Trimming at V came to 6 bases and at J to 2 bases, leaving 4 bases not matched to a gene. Germline CDR1 ENHRY, CDR2 SYGVKD.

The chain is built from TRBV9 and TRBJ2-1; D gene unclear. CDR1 and CDR2 (germline): SGDLS, YYNGEE. The CDR3 has 16 amino acids. V lost 0 bases to trimming and J lost 0 bases, with 10 bases between them. For the CDR3, the DNA is TGTGCCAGCAGCGTAGCAGCTAGAGGCTCCTACAATGAGCAGTTCTTC. Protein product: CASSVAARGSYNEQFF. The whole variable domain, remainder taken from reference TRBV9 and TRBJ2-1, is DSGVTQTPKHLITATGQRVTLRCSPRSGDLSVYWYQQSLDQGLQFLIQYYNGEERAKGNILERFSAQQFPDLHSELNLSSLELGDSALYFCASSVAARGSYNEQFFGPGTRLTVL.

The V gene is TRBV6-5, the J gene TRBJ1-1; TRBD1 aligns across 7 bases. Trimming removed 0 bases from V and 5 bases from J; junction bases left unmatched: 6. The CDR3 sequence is 15 residues long. CDR1 and CDR2 (germline): MNHEY, SVGAGI. CDR3 region: CASSYSERGRTEAFF. In DNA form, the CDR3 reads TGTGCCAGCAGTTACTCCGAGAGGGGGCGGACTGAAGCTTTCTTT.

The J gene is TRBJ2-1, the V gene TRBV29-1; D is possibly TRBD2 (8 bases). Germline V gene lookup returns CDR1 SQVTM and CDR2 ANQGSEA. CDR3 length equals 15 residues. Trimming removed 3 bases at V and 7 bases at J, with 19 bases between. CDR3 in amino acids: CSVDGRGRGANEQFF. CDR3 nucleotide sequence: TGCAGCGTTGACGGGAGGGGGCGAGGGGCAAATGAGCAGTTCTTC.

CDR3 DNA sequence: TGTGCCAGCAGTGACCACACCGGGGGAAGGGATGGCTACACCTTC. Protein: CASSDHTGGRDGYTF. The J gene is TRBJ1-2, the V gene TRBV6-4; perhaps TRBD1 as D (5 bases). The germline V and J ends were trimmed by 2 bases and 6 bases, with 16 bases remaining between them. Germline CDR1 and CDR2: MRHNA and SNTAGT. The CDR3 is 15 amino acids.

This chain's CDR3 is CASSENSYGYTF. In nucleotides, the CDR3 is TGTGCCAGCAGTGAGAACAGCTATGGCTACACCTTC. The V call is TRBV2, the J call TRBJ1-2; D not certain. Germline CDR1 reads SNHLY; CDR2 reads FYNNEI. With 3 bases removed from V and 4 bases from J, the gap between germline ends came to 6 bases. This CDR3 region has 12 residues.

This rearrangement joins TRBV19 to TRBJ1-5; a possible D gene is TRBD1 (6 bases). Germline CDR1 is LNHDA and CDR2 is SQIVND (reference sequence). Trimming shortened V by 4 bases and J by 0 bases, and 10 bases separated the two germline ends. The CDR3 covers 15 residues. For the CDR3, the DNA is TGTGCCAGTAGTACACGGACAGTTAGCAATCAGCCCCAGCATTTT. Translated: CASSTRTVSNQPQHF.

The J gene is TRBJ2-7, the V gene TRBV4-1; TRBD1 agrees at 9 bases. This CDR3 is 17 amino acids long. CDR1 MGHRA and CDR2 YSYEKL come from the germline V gene. The ends lost 4 bases at V and 1 base at J; junction bases unmatched: 11. The CDR3 bases are TGCGCCAGCAGCCCCACCTCCGGGACAGGGATTTCCTACGAGCAGTACTTC. This translates into CASSPTSGTGISYEQYF.

As to this clone: A junction end diverges from the germline sequence, so it may reflect a read error. The chain has TRBV6-6 and TRBJ2-1; D may be TRBD1 (6 bases). The CDR3 sequence is 12 residues long. Germline CDR1 MNHNY, CDR2 SVGAGI (reference sequence). CDR3 amino acids: CAAGTPYNEQFF. The CDR3 coding sequence is TGCGCCGCCGGGACACCTTACAATGAGCAGTTCTTC.

The gene calls are TRBV19 and TRBJ1-1; 7 positions agree with TRBD1. The CDR3 runs to 12 residues. Germline CDR1 LNHDA, CDR2 SQIVND (reference sequence). V shed 6 bases, J shed 10 bases, and the junction held 8 bases outside the gene matches. The CDR3 loop is CASSLDRVGAFF. Here the CDR3 DNA reads TGTGCCAGTAGCCTTGACAGGGTTGGAGCTTTCTTT.

V is TRBV4-3 and J is TRBJ2-3; no firm D call. CDR1 is LGHNA, CDR2 YSLEER, per germline. The CDR3 runs to 14 residues. V lost 3 bases, J lost 10 bases, and 17 bases lay in between. CDR3: CASSHPGSYCPQYF. Here the CDR3 DNA reads TGCGCCAGCAGCCACCCCGGGTCCTACTGTCCGCAGTATTTT.

This rearrangement joins TRBV15 to TRBJ1-5; no definite D call. V was cut by 1 base and J by 7 bases, with 5 bases left in between. Germline V gene lookup returns CDR1 LNHNV and CDR2 YYDKDF (reference sequence). The CDR3 is 12 amino acids. The CDR3: CATSRGPQPQHF. CDR3 nucleotides: TGTGCCACCAGCAGAGGGCCACAGCCCCAGCATTTT. Full variable domain (outside the CDR3, taken from reference TRBV15 and TRBJ1-5): DAMVIQNPRYQVTQFGKPVTLSCSQTLNHNVMYWYQQKSSQAPKLLFHYYDKDFNNEADTPDNFQSRRPNTSFCFLDIRSPGLGDTAMYLCATSRGPQPQHFGDGTRLSIL.

The genes are TRBV18 and TRBJ1-6; D perhaps matches TRBD1 (5 bases). Per germline, CDR1 KGHSH and CDR2 LQKENI. V was pared by 2 bases and J by 7 bases, with 6 bases between. The CDR3 is made up of 13 amino acids. CDR3 sequence: CASSPGANSPLHF. CDR3 sequence (DNA): TGTGCCAGCTCACCAGGGGCGAATTCACCCCTCCACTTT.

This clone was counted between two and nine times. This chain uses TRBV18 with TRBJ2-2, with TRBD1 matching over 7 bases. V shed 3 bases and J 3 bases; nucleotides not matched to a gene: 4. The CDR3 covers 15 residues. Germline CDR1 KGHSH, CDR2 LQKENI. As DNA, the CDR3 is TGTGCCAGCTCACCCAGACAGGGTGACACCGGGGAGCTGTTTTTT. It codes for CASSPRQGDTGELFF.

This clone was seen a single time. The CDR3 DNA sequence: TGTGCCAGCAGCTTAATGTCGTTAGCGGGAGTCGCGAACACCGGGGAGCTGTTTTTT. Residues: CASSLMSLAGVANTGELFF. The gene calls are TRBV5-6 and TRBJ2-2, with TRBD2 matching 9 bases. Germline V gives CDR1 SGHDT, CDR2 YYEEEE. CDR3 size: 19 residues. V lost 2 bases and J lost 0; bases outside the gene matches: 11. The variable domain in full, with the rest retrieved from reference TRBV5-6 and TRBJ2-2, is DAGVTQSPTHLIKTRGQQVTLRCSPKSGHDTVSWYQQALGQGPQFIFQYYEEEERQRGNFPDRFSGHQFPNYSSELNVNALLLGDSALYLCASSLMSLAGVANTGELFFGEGSRLTVL.

About this clone: The same CDR3 arises from other DNA sequences in this sample as well. The chain combines TRBV7-9 with TRBJ1-2; D unresolved. The CDR3 has 11 amino acids. Trimming removed 5 bases at V and 5 bases at J, with 6 bases between. Germline-derived CDR1 and CDR2 are SEHNR and FQNEAQ (reference sequence). DNA for the CDR3: TGTGCCAGCAGCCCCTCTTATGGCTACACCTTC. It is translated as CASSPSYGYTF. The full variable domain, with the rest looked up from reference TRBV7-9 and TRBJ1-2, is DTGVSQNPRHKITKRGQNVTFRCDPISEHNRLYWYRQTLGQGPEFLTYFQNEAQLEKSRLLSDRFSAERPKGSFSTLEIQRTEQGDSAMYLCASSPSYGYTFGSGTRLTVV.

This clone was observed a few times. The chain couples TRBV7-9 to TRBJ2-1; TRBD1 matches 11 bases. CDR1 and CDR2 from the germline V gene are SEHNR and FQNEAQ (reference sequence). The CDR3 extends over 15 amino acids. The V gene end was trimmed by 5 bases and the J gene end by 4 bases; junction bases not matched to a gene: 4. The CDR3 DNA reads TGTGCCAGCAGCGAGGGACAGGGGGATTACAATGAGCAGTTCTTC. Encoded protein: CASSEGQGDYNEQFF.

The CDR3 DNA reads as TGTGCCAGCAGCCAGAGTTCGGCCGGGGAGCTGTTTTTT. Translating gives CASSQSSAGELFF. J is TRBJ2-2 and V is TRBV14; D not resolved. Trimming pared 3 bases from V and 6 bases from J, leaving 8 bases between. CDR1 is SGHDN and CDR2 is FVKESK in the germline V gene. This CDR3 has 13 amino acids. Full variable domain (remainder filled in from reference TRBV14 and TRBJ2-2): EAGVTQFPSHSVIEKGQTVTLRCDPISGHDNLYWYRRVMGKEIKFLLHFVKESKQDESGMPNNRFLAERTGGTYSTLKVQPAELEDSGVYFCASSQSSAGELFFGEGSRLTVL.

The V and J genes are TRBV19 and TRBJ2-6, with D uncertain. CDR3 length equals 14 residues. With 10 bases removed from V and 0 bases from J, the gap between germline ends came to 10 bases. Per the germline V gene, CDR1 is LNHDA and CDR2 is SQIVND (reference sequence). The chain's CDR3 is CATTTGSGANVLTF. The CDR3 DNA is TGTGCCACCACCACCGGCTCTGGGGCCAACGTCCTGACTTTC.

The rearrangement links TRBV7-8 to TRBJ2-5, with D possibly matching TRBD1 (6 bases). Germline CDR1 SGHVS, CDR2 FQNEAQ. V lost 2 bases to trimming and J lost 5 bases, with 15 bases between them. The CDR3 has 15 amino acids. DNA for the CDR3: TGTGCCAGCAGCTTATTCTGGGGGCGCGACGAGACCCAGTACTTC. This sequence encodes CASSLFWGRDETQYF. Full variable domain (outside the CDR3, taken from reference TRBV7-8 and TRBJ2-5): GAGVSQSPRYKVAKRGQDVALRCDPISGHVSLFWYQQALGQGPEFLTYFQNEAQLDKSGLPSDRFFAERPEGSVSTLKIQRTQQEDSAVYLCASSLFWGRDETQYFGPGTRLLVL.

The rearrangement uses TRBV7-9 and TRBJ1-2; no definite D call. The V end lost 1 base, the J end lost 4 bases, and 7 bases lay between the germline ends. Germline lookup yields CDR1 SEHNR and CDR2 FQNEAQ (reference sequence). This CDR3 has 13 residues. The CDR3 nucleotides read TGTGCCAGCAGCTTAGAGGCAGGCTATGGCTACACCTTC. It translates to CASSLEAGYGYTF.

J is TRBJ2-7 and V is TRBV19; a weak D match, TRBD2 (5 bases). The CDR3 runs 14 residues. Germline values: CDR1 LNHDA, CDR2 SQIVND (reference sequence). Trimming removed 4 bases at V and 1 base at J, with 11 bases between. The CDR3 loop reads CASSRTGVSYEQYF. In nucleotides, the CDR3 is TGTGCCAGTAGTAGGACCGGGGTATCCTACGAGCAGTACTTC.

The J gene is TRBJ2-1, the V gene TRBV2; 7 bases are shared with TRBD2. The CDR3 runs 13 residues. Losses at the gene ends were 6 bases for V and 10 bases for J; bases not matched to a gene: 9. Germline V lookup: CDR1 SNHLY, CDR2 FYNNEI. DNA of the CDR3: TGTGCCAGCAGGGAAAATGCGGGGGACGAGCAGTTCTTC. It codes for CASRENAGDEQFF.

The V gene is TRBV2, the J gene TRBJ1-1; no firm D call. Trimming cost V 6 bases and J 6 bases, with 11 bases left between them. The germline V gene encodes CDR1 SNHLY and CDR2 FYNNEI. CDR3 size: 12 residues. In nucleotides, the CDR3 is TGTGCCAGCAGGGTTTACAGTGCTGAAGCTTTCTTT. Translated: CASRVYSAEAFF.

The chain employs TRBV2 and TRBJ2-7; 10 bases map to TRBD1. After removal of 7 bases from V and 6 bases from J, the junction contained 9 bases not matched to a gene. Looked up from germline, CDR1 is SNHLY and CDR2 is FYNNEI. This CDR3 spans 14 amino acids. Written as DNA, the CDR3 is TGTGCCAGCAAACCGGGACAGGGGCTGCTCGAGCAGTACTTC. It translates to CASKPGQGLLEQYF.